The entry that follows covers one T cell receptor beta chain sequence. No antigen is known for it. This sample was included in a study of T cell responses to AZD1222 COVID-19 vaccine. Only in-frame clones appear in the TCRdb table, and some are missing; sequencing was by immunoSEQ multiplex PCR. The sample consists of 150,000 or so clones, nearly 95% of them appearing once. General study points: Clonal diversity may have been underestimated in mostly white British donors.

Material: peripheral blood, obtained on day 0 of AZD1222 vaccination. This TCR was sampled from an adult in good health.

CDR3 sequence reads: CASSQAGYLAGASDTQYF. The CDR3 coding sequence is TGTGCCAGCAGCCAAGCGGGCTACCTAGCGGGGGCCTCAGATACGCAGTATTTT. The chain combines TRBV4-2 with TRBJ2-3; 10 nucleotides match TRBD2. The CDR3 loop spans 18 amino acids. In germline, CDR1 is LGHNA, CDR2 YNFKEQ. Trimming removed 1 base from V and 4 bases from J; junction bases left unmatched: 11.